This TCR beta chain was identified in a study of OX40 agonist ivuxolimab in advanced cancers. Study overall: Ivuxolimab, which patients received intravenously every 2 weeks, was dosed at 0.01 to 10 mg/kg. Among those enrolled, mean age was about 58 years (range about 23 to 79) and 82.7% were male. Study results and caveats: With doses of 0.1-3.0 mg/kg, partial responders showed among the lowest clonal expansion.

This CDR3 is built from 15 residues. V shed 2 bases and J shed 3 bases, with 10 bases lying between them. Germline loops: CDR1 SGHAT, CDR2 FQNNGV. Repertoires were generated with immunoSEQ multiplex PCR, while TCRdb's copy carries only in-frame clones and drops some. The table shows more than 65,000 clones, with under 80% occurring only once. This clone was counted only a few times. Its antigen is unidentified. The receptor was isolated from an adult with an advanced solid tumor such as melanoma, head and neck, liver or kidney cancer. The source was CD4+ or CD8+ T cells sorted from blood, collected in a trial of the OX40 agonist ivuxolimab. This rearrangement joins TRBV11-2 to TRBJ2-2, with a tentative D call TRBD2 (6 bases). In DNA, the CDR3 is TGTGCCAGCAGCTTACGGGGGTCCGACACCGGGGAGCTGTTTTTT. Translated: CASSLRGSDTGELFF.